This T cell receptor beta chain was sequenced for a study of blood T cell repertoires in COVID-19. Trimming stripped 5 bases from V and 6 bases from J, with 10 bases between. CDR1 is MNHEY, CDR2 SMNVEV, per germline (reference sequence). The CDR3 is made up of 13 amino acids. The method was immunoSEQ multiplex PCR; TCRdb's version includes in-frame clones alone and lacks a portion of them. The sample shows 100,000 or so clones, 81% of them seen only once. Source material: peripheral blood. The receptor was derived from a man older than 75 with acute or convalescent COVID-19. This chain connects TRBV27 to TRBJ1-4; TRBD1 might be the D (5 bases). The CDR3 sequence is CASSPDSYEKLFF. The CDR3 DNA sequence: TGTGCCAGCAGTCCAGACAGTTATGAAAAACTGTTTTTT.